Listed below are T cell receptor beta chains from one sample, sequenced in a study of cytomegalovirus exposure and HLA in healthy donors. Assay: immunoSEQ multiplex PCR; the TCRdb copy retains only in-frame clones and omits some. In the table there are 130,000 or so clones, approximately 74% of which are singletons. Sequencing was carried out using PBMCs. The receptors were sampled from a man younger than 35 in good health and CMV-seropositive. Each CDR3 is given with its conserved first and last residue. The D gene is left open where the match is weak. Clone size is given for some rows only: seen once, a few or many times, or a class if the clone is expanded.

d_call | j_call | clone_size | v_call | cdr3_nt | cdr3_aa
- | TRBJ1-1 | - | TRBV19 | TGTGCCAGTAGTTTCCCAGGGGCAGAGACTGAAGCTTTCTTT | CASSFPGAETEAFF
TRBD2 | TRBJ2-7 | - | TRBV7-2 | TGTGCCAGCAGCTGGACTAGCGGGAGCGAGCAGTACTTC | CASSWTSGSEQYF
- | TRBJ1-2 | - | TRBV19 | TGTGCCACTCTGGACAGCGATAACTATGGCTACACCTTC | CATLDSDNYGYTF
- | TRBJ2-7 | few | TRBV5-5 | TGTGCCAGCAGCCCCACAGGGATGACCGCCTACGAGCAGTACTTC | CASSPTGMTAYEQYF
- | TRBJ1-4 | few | TRBV4-2 | TGTGCCAGCAGCCAGGCTCGGGGGGGAGGTGAAAAACTGTTTTTT | CASSQARGGGEKLFF
- | TRBJ1-5 | once | TRBV19 | TGTGCCAGTAGTATTAGGGGTCAGCCCCAGCATTTT | CASSIRGQPQHF
- | TRBJ1-5 | once | TRBV28 | TGTGCCAGCAGTTTCCGGCCCCCGGGGCAGCCCCAGCATTTT | CASSFRPPGQPQHF
TRBD2 | TRBJ2-7 | few | TRBV20-1 | TGCAGTGCTAGAGATATGGAGCGGGAGAGCTTC | CSARDMERESF
- | TRBJ2-7 | - | TRBV10-3 | TGTGCCATCGGGATACAGGGCCCGGGCACCTACGAGCAGTACTTC | CAIGIQGPGTYEQYF
- | TRBJ1-5 | - | TRBV10-1 | TGCGCCAGACTTATACAGGAGAAGACTCGAATTAGCAATCAGCCCCAGCATTTT | CARLIQEKTRISNQPQHF
TRBD1 | TRBJ2-7 | few | TRBV18 | TGTGCCAGCTCACCCGTCCGGGACAGGGGATACACTACGAGAGAGGAGCAGTACTTC | CASSPVRDRGYTTREEQYF
TRBD2 | TRBJ2-3 | - | TRBV15 | TGTGCCACCAGCAGAGAGTCTCGGGCTAGCGGGGATACGCAGTATTTT | CATSRESRASGDTQYF
- | TRBJ1-4 | few | TRBV28 | TGTGCCACCGCTCATTCTTACCTGGACGGGGTCGCTTTTAATGAAAAACTGTTTTTT | CATAHSYLDGVAFNEKLFF
- | TRBJ1-6 | once | TRBV6-5 | TGTGCCAGCAGGGGAGCCGGTTCCTATAATTCACCCCTCCACTTT | CASRGAGSYNSPLHF
TRBD1 | TRBJ1-5 | - | TRBV6-1 | TGTGCCAGCAGTGAAAATAGGGGGCGCGTCCAGCCCCAGCATTTT | CASSENRGRVQPQHF
TRBD1 | TRBJ2-4 | once | TRBV11-2 | TGTGCCAGCAGCCTTGACAGGGGTGCCAAAAACATTCAGTACTTC | CASSLDRGAKNIQYF
TRBD2 | TRBJ2-1 | - | TRBV9 | TGTGCCAGCAGCCCCCGGCGGGAGGGCCCGAATGAGCAGTTCTTC | CASSPRREGPNEQFF
- | TRBJ2-1 | - | TRBV13 | TGTGCCAGCAGTTTCCAGGGCCGGAATGAGCAGTTCTTC | CASSFQGRNEQFF
- | TRBJ2-7 | - | TRBV27 | TGTGCCAGCGCTTCTCCCCCCGGGTCTGGGGAGCAGTACTTC | CASASPPGSGEQYF
TRBD1 | TRBJ2-7 | - | TRBV6-6 | TGTGCCAGCAGTCCAGGGGACAGGAGCTCCTACGAGCAGTACTTC | CASSPGDRSSYEQYF
- | TRBJ2-5 | few | TRBV2 | TGTGCCGGACGATTTACCCGCGGGGAGACCCAGTACTTC | CAGRFTRGETQYF
TRBD1 | TRBJ1-5 | - | TRBV18 | TGTGCCAGCTCACCCGGGACAGGGACCGACCAGCCCCAGCATTTT | CASSPGTGTDQPQHF
- | TRBJ1-5 | - | TRBV7-8 | TGTGCCAGCAGCTTAGGGCGGGGGACGAATCAGCCCCAGCATTTT | CASSLGRGTNQPQHF
- | TRBJ1-2 | - | TRBV7-8 | TGTGCCAGCAGCACCGACAGCTATGGCTACACCTTC | CASSTDSYGYTF
- | TRBJ1-1 | - | TRBV28 | TGTGCCAGCAGTTTGGGAGGGTTGACTGAAGCTTTCTTT | CASSLGGLTEAFF
TRBD1 | TRBJ1-2 | - | TRBV6-1 | TGTGCCAGCAGCGAACCGGGACAGGGTTTATTATATGGCTACACCTTC | CASSEPGQGLLYGYTF
- | TRBJ2-1 | few | TRBV2 | TGTGCCAGCAGTGAAGTCCTGTACAATGAGCAGTTCTTC | CASSEVLYNEQFF
- | TRBJ2-7 | - | TRBV4-1 | TGCGCCAGCAGCCGAAGCACAGGGTACGAGCAGTACTTC | CASSRSTGYEQYF
- | TRBJ2-7 | - | TRBV10-3 | TGTGCCATCAGTGAGTCCCTGCAGGGAGGTGAGCAGTACTTC | CAISESLQGGEQYF
- | TRBJ1-6 | - | TRBV25-1 | TGTGCCAGCAGTGAGACTCGAGGCAGCAATTCACCCCTCCACTTT | CASSETRGSNSPLHF
- | TRBJ1-1 | once | TRBV10-3 | TGTGCCATCAGTGATCCCGGGGGAAATGAAGCTTTCTTT | CAISDPGGNEAFF
TRBD1 | TRBJ2-7 | - | TRBV27 | TGTGCCAGCAGTTCTCGGGACAGGGGACACGAGCAGTACTTC | CASSSRDRGHEQYF
TRBD1 | TRBJ2-5 | - | TRBV9 | TGTGCCAGCAGCGCGACAGGGCGGCAAGAGACCCAGTACTTC | CASSATGRQETQYF
TRBD2 | TRBJ2-1 | - | TRBV19 | TGTGCCAGTAGTATAGATCTAGCGGGAGGGCCGGATGAGCAGTTCTTC | CASSIDLAGGPDEQFF
- | TRBJ1-6 | few | TRBV10-1 | TGCGCCAGCAAAGGGGGACCCGGATCACCCCTCCACTTT | CASKGGPGSPLHF
- | TRBJ1-6 | - | TRBV11-2 | TGTGCCAGCAGCTTAATCGAGGATTCACCCCTCCACTTT | CASSLIEDSPLHF
TRBD1 | TRBJ1-3 | - | TRBV5-4 | TGTGCCAGCAGTCCCGGACAGGGCCGCTCTGGAAACACCATATATTTT | CASSPGQGRSGNTIYF
TRBD1 | TRBJ1-5 | - | TRBV15 | TGTGCCACCAGCAGTGGAGACAGGGGCCGGCAGCCCCAGCATTTT | CATSSGDRGRQPQHF
TRBD1 | TRBJ1-4 | - | TRBV28 | TGTGCCAGCAATAACCGGGACAGGGGGGGGTCTAATGAAAAACTGTTTTTT | CASNNRDRGGSNEKLFF
- | TRBJ2-7 | - | TRBV19 | TGTGCCAGTAGTATAGATCTTGGGCACTCTACCTACGAGCAGTACTTC | CASSIDLGHSTYEQYF
TRBD1 | TRBJ1-2 | - | TRBV14 | TGTGCCAGCAGCCCCCGGGACAGGGCAGGTCTTCACTATGGCTACACCTTC | CASSPRDRAGLHYGYTF
TRBD1 | TRBJ2-2 | - | TRBV2 | TGTGCCAGCAGTTCGTCAGGGGGCACCGGGGAGCTGTTTTTT | CASSSSGGTGELFF
- | TRBJ2-5 | - | TRBV13 | TGTGCCAGCAGCCCACGACAGCAAGAGACCCAGTACTTC | CASSPRQQETQYF
TRBD2 | TRBJ2-2 | - | TRBV6-1 | TGTGCCAGCAGTGAGTTCCTAGCGGGGGCGAACACCGGGGAGCTGTTTTTT | CASSEFLAGANTGELFF
- | TRBJ2-3 | - | TRBV5-4 | TGTGCCAGCAGCTTGGTGAGTTGGGGCGGGGTGACAGATACGCAGTATTTT | CASSLVSWGGVTDTQYF